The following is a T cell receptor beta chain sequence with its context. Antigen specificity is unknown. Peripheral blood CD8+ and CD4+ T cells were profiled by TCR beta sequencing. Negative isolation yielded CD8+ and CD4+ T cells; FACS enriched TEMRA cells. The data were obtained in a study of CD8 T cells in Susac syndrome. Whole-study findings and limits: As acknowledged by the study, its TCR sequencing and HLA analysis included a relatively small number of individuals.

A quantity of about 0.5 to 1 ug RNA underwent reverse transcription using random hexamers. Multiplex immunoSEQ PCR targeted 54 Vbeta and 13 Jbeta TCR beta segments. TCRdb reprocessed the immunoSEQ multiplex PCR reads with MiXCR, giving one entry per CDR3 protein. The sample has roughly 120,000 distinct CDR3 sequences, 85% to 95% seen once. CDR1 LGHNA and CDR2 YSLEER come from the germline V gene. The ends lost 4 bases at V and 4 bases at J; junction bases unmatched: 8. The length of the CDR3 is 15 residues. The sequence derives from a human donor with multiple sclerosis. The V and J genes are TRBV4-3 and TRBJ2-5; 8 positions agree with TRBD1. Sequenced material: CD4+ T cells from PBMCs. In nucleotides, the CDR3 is TGCGCCAGCAGCCCGCGACAGGGGCCAGGAGAGACCCAGTACTTC. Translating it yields CASSPRQGPGETQYF.